This is a list of T cell receptor beta chains from one sample in a study of blood T cell repertoires in COVID-19. The method was immunoSEQ multiplex PCR; TCRdb's version includes in-frame clones alone and lacks a portion of them. The table lists fewer than 90,000 clones, around 75% of them singletons. The specimen sequenced was peripheral blood. These TCRs come from a woman in her forties or fifties with acute or convalescent COVID-19. Each CDR3 is given with its conserved first and last residue. A D gene is named only where the DNA matches it firmly. Rows give clone size only sometimes, using once, few, many, or a class for an expanded clone.

clone size: .; J gene: TRBJ2-7; D gene: .; V gene: TRBV21-1; CDR3 DNA: TGTGCCAGCAGCTGGGGCCGGGAGCAGTACTTC; CDR3 protein: CASSWGREQYF
clone size: few; J gene: TRBJ1-5; D gene: .; V gene: TRBV19; CDR3 DNA: TGTGCCAGTAGGCCAAGGCGAGGCAGCTTTCATACGCCCCAGCATTTT; CDR3 protein: CASRPRRGSFHTPQHF
clone size: .; J gene: TRBJ2-2; D gene: TRBD1; V gene: TRBV6-6; CDR3 DNA: TGTGCCAGCAAAGAGGGGGCAGGAACCGGGGAGCTGTTTTTT; CDR3 protein: CASKEGAGTGELFF
clone size: few; J gene: TRBJ1-1; D gene: .; V gene: TRBV12-3/TRBV12-4; CDR3 DNA: TGTGCCAGCGGCTGGGAGGGACCCACTGAAGCTTTCTTT; CDR3 protein: CASGWEGPTEAFF
clone size: .; J gene: TRBJ2-7; D gene: .; V gene: TRBV6-5; CDR3 DNA: TGTGCCAGCAGGCCCACAGGCGCTCTCGGGGAGCAGTACTTC; CDR3 protein: CASRPTGALGEQYF
clone size: .; J gene: TRBJ2-7; D gene: TRBD1; V gene: TRBV18; CDR3 DNA: TGTGCCAGCTCAGCGAAGGACAGGGAAGAGCAGTACTTC; CDR3 protein: CASSAKDREEQYF
clone size: .; J gene: TRBJ1-6; D gene: TRBD1; V gene: TRBV5-5; CDR3 DNA: TGTGCCAGCAGCGGGGACAGGGTGTGGGGTAATTCACCCCTCCACTTT; CDR3 protein: CASSGDRVWGNSPLHF
clone size: .; J gene: TRBJ1-4; D gene: TRBD1; V gene: TRBV24-1; CDR3 DNA: TGTGCCACCAGTGATGGCAGGGGGACGGGGGAAAAACTGTTTTTT; CDR3 protein: CATSDGRGTGEKLFF
clone size: .; J gene: TRBJ1-4; D gene: .; V gene: TRBV9; CDR3 DNA: TGTGCCAGCAGCGTAGAGCCGGTCCGTAATGAAAAACTGTTTTTT; CDR3 protein: CASSVEPVRNEKLFF
clone size: many; J gene: TRBJ1-5; D gene: TRBD1; V gene: TRBV7-9; CDR3 DNA: TGTGCCAGCAGCGAGGGGGCGCGGCAGCCCCAGCATTTT; CDR3 protein: CASSEGARQPQHF
clone size: .; J gene: TRBJ2-1; D gene: TRBD2; V gene: TRBV27; CDR3 DNA: TGTGCCAGCAGTTTGGGGTCTAGCGGGCTCAATGAGCAGTTCTTC; CDR3 protein: CASSLGSSGLNEQFF
clone size: .; J gene: TRBJ1-1; D gene: TRBD1; V gene: TRBV6-5; CDR3 DNA: TGTGCCAGCAGACCTCCGACAGGGGGCTTAGGTGAAGCTTTCTTT; CDR3 protein: CASRPPTGGLGEAFF
clone size: .; J gene: TRBJ1-2; D gene: TRBD1; V gene: TRBV7-9; CDR3 DNA: TGTGCCAGCAGTCAACCGGGACAGTCTATTGGCTACACCTTC; CDR3 protein: CASSQPGQSIGYTF
clone size: once; J gene: TRBJ1-4; D gene: .; V gene: TRBV28; CDR3 DNA: TGTGCCAGCAGTTTTCAGGGCAACCCTAATGAAAAACTGTTTTTT; CDR3 protein: CASSFQGNPNEKLFF
clone size: .; J gene: TRBJ2-5; D gene: .; V gene: TRBV6-6; CDR3 DNA: TGTGCCAGCGAGGGAGACGGGGGGCGTAAGACCCAGTACTTC; CDR3 protein: CASEGDGGRKTQYF
clone size: .; J gene: TRBJ2-3; D gene: TRBD2; V gene: TRBV5-4; CDR3 DNA: TGTGCCAGCAGCCAAGGGACTAGCGGTTGGGCAGATACGCAGTATTTT; CDR3 protein: CASSQGTSGWADTQYF
clone size: .; J gene: TRBJ2-1; D gene: .; V gene: TRBV2; CDR3 DNA: TGTGCCAGCAGGCCCCAGGCTAATGAGCAGTTCTTC; CDR3 protein: CASRPQANEQFF
clone size: .; J gene: TRBJ1-3; D gene: .; V gene: TRBV13; CDR3 DNA: TGTGCCAGCAGCTTACCGGGGTCTGGAAACACCATATATTTT; CDR3 protein: CASSLPGSGNTIYF
clone size: .; J gene: TRBJ2-2; D gene: TRBD2; V gene: TRBV2; CDR3 DNA: TGTGCCAGCAGTGAAGTGGGGAGGGCCACCGGGGAGCTGTTTTTT; CDR3 protein: CASSEVGRATGELFF
clone size: .; J gene: TRBJ2-7; D gene: .; V gene: TRBV2; CDR3 DNA: TGTGCCAGCAGTGTGTCCGGCGGAGAGCAGTACTTC; CDR3 protein: CASSVSGGEQYF
clone size: .; J gene: TRBJ1-1; D gene: .; V gene: TRBV4-3; CDR3 DNA: TGCGCCAGCAGCCAAGACCCGGGACTTTATGCGAACACTGAAGCTTTCTTT; CDR3 protein: CASSQDPGLYANTEAFF
clone size: .; J gene: TRBJ1-2; D gene: TRBD1; V gene: TRBV2; CDR3 DNA: TGTGCCAGCAGTATAGGACAGGGATCAAACTATGGCTACACCTTC; CDR3 protein: CASSIGQGSNYGYTF
clone size: few; J gene: TRBJ2-3; D gene: TRBD2; V gene: TRBV2; CDR3 DNA: TGTGCCAGCAGGGAGGGACTAGCGGGGGGCCAGCCGCAGTATTTT; CDR3 protein: CASREGLAGGQPQYF
clone size: .; J gene: TRBJ1-3; D gene: .; V gene: TRBV2; CDR3 DNA: TGTGCCAGCAGTGCGGGTCTTGGAAACACCATATATTTT; CDR3 protein: CASSAGLGNTIYF
clone size: .; J gene: TRBJ1-4; D gene: TRBD1; V gene: TRBV6-6; CDR3 DNA: TGTGCCAGCAGGCGGACAGGGGGGACATCGGATGAAAAACTGTTTTTT; CDR3 protein: CASRRTGGTSDEKLFF
clone size: .; J gene: TRBJ1-2; D gene: .; V gene: TRBV6-5; CDR3 DNA: TGTGCCAGCAGAGGAGCGGGGGTGGACGGCTACACCTTC; CDR3 protein: CASRGAGVDGYTF
clone size: .; J gene: TRBJ2-5; D gene: .; V gene: TRBV7-3; CDR3 DNA: TGTGCCAGCAGCCTGGGACTTCAAGAGACCCAGTACTTC; CDR3 protein: CASSLGLQETQYF
clone size: .; J gene: TRBJ2-3; D gene: TRBD2; V gene: TRBV11-2; CDR3 DNA: TGTGCCAGCAGCCCAGGGAGGGGCACAGATACGCAGTATTTT; CDR3 protein: CASSPGRGTDTQYF
clone size: .; J gene: TRBJ1-2; D gene: TRBD1; V gene: TRBV5-4; CDR3 DNA: TGTGCCAGCAGCTTGGCCGGGCAGGGGGATTACCGGGTGGGCTACACCTTC; CDR3 protein: CASSLAGQGDYRVGYTF
clone size: .; J gene: TRBJ1-2; D gene: TRBD1; V gene: TRBV28; CDR3 DNA: TGTGCCAGCCGGACAGGGGGCGTCTATGGCTACACCTTC; CDR3 protein: CASRTGGVYGYTF
clone size: .; J gene: TRBJ1-1; D gene: .; V gene: TRBV30; CDR3 DNA: TGTGCCTGGAGTTCCGAGACAGGGAACACTGAAGCTTTCTTT; CDR3 protein: CAWSSETGNTEAFF
clone size: .; J gene: TRBJ1-2; D gene: TRBD1; V gene: TRBV18; CDR3 DNA: TGTGCCAGCTCCTCCGACAGGGGTGACTATGGCTACACCTTC; CDR3 protein: CASSSDRGDYGYTF